This paragraph reports one T cell receptor (beta chain). This sample was included in a study of blood T cell repertoires in COVID-19. Overall study context: Samples representing acute and convalescent COVID-19 were sourced from the United States, Italy and Spain.

The assay was immunoSEQ multiplex PCR, and TCRdb's table has in-frame clones only and misses some. The sample gives approximately 400,000 clones, 88% of which show up once; about 1.2% is in the top ten. From germline, CDR1 is ENHRY and CDR2 SYGVKD. This CDR3 comprises 14 residues. The V and J ends lost 0 bases and 7 bases respectively, with 12 bases between them. Participants' own reports of clinical history determined their cohort assignment. Each recovered donor of Cohort 3 presented with two negative PCRs, clearance, or symptom resolution. This TCR came from a woman between 18 and 29 years old who had recovered from COVID-19. The sequenced material came from PBMCs or T cells enriched from blood (not recorded which). This rearrangement joins TRBV10-3 to TRBJ1-1; a weak D match, TRBD1 (5 bases). CDR3 region: CAISESLGQGEAFF. The CDR3 coding sequence is TGTGCCATCAGTGAGTCGTTGGGGCAGGGTGAAGCTTTCTTT.